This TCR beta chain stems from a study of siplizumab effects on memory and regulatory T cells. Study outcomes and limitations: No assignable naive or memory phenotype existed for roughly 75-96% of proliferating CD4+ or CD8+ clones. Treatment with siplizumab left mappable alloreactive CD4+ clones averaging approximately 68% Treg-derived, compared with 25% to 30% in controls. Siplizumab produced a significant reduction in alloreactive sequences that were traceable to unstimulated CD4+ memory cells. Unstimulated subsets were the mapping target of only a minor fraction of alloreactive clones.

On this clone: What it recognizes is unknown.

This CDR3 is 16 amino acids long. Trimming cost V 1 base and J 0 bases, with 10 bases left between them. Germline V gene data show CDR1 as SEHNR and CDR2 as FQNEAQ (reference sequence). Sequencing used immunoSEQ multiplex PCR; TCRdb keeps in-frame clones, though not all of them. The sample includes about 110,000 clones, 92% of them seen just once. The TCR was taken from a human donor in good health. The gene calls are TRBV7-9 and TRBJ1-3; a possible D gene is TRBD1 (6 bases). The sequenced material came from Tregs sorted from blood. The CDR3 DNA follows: TGTGCCAGCAGCTTAGGGACAGTGAGCTCTGGAAACACCATATATTTT. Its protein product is CASSLGTVSSGNTIYF.